Below, 10 T cell receptor beta chains from the same sample are listed, as sequenced in a study of regulatory T cells in long-lasting Graves disease. This sample's time point: persistent/refractory GD, antithyroid drugs over 5 years with positive TRAb. Researchers made the TCR library from RNA that was extracted from PBMCs. For TCR beta, libraries came from iRepertoire HTBI primers and Arm-PCR of CDR3 regions. In TCRdb, the multiplex PCR reads were re-called with MiXCR into one record per CDR3 protein. This table has over 650,000 distinct CDR3 sequences, about 32% appearing once. The source was peripheral blood mononuclear cells (PBMCs), collected when the disease was refractory, from a patient treated with antithyroid drugs. These receptors all come from a female donor with Graves disease.

This clonotype was counted a few times. The rearrangement uses TRBV9 and TRBJ2-2; D unclear. Germline V gives CDR1 SGDLS, CDR2 YYNGEE. V dropped 2 bases and J dropped 5 bases, with 13 bases sitting between them. The CDR3 spans 15 residues. The CDR3 nucleotides read TGTGCCAGCAGCGTCGGCGCTCGAGGTACCGGGGAGCTGTTTTTT. Its translation is CASSVGARGTGELFF.

This clonotype has just a few counts. The chain uses TRBV12-3 or TRBV12-4 and TRBJ2-2; 10 bases map to TRBD1. The V segment lost 6 bases and the J segment 0 bases; nucleotides outside the gene matches: 4. The CDR3 runs to 16 residues. The CDR3 is CASRPTGGANTGELFF. The CDR3 DNA reads TGTGCCAGCAGGCCGACAGGGGGCGCGAACACCGGGGAGCTGTTTTTT.

The rearrangement joins TRBV15 to TRBJ1-1; D ambiguous. Germline CDR1 is LNHNV and CDR2 is YYDKDF (reference sequence). Trimming removed 0 bases from V and 0 bases from J, with 8 bases in between. This CDR3 is built from 15 residues. CDR3 loop: CATSRDPNMNTEAFF. The CDR3 coding sequence is TGTGCCACCAGCAGAGACCCTAACATGAACACTGAAGCTTTCTTT.

Notes on this clonotype: This may stem from a read error, because a much larger clone lies one nucleotide away. The final CDR3 position lacks the conserved phenylalanine or tryptophan, pointing to a likely read error. The chain links TRBV27 to TRBJ1-1; D remains unclear. Trimming left V 6 bases short and J 1 base short, with 9 bases between. The germline gives CDR1 MNHEY, CDR2 SMNVEV (reference sequence). The CDR3 totals 13 residues. For the CDR3, the DNA is TGTGCCAGCAGCCAACTCGGGAACACTGAAGCTTTCTCT. It translates to CASSQLGNTEAFS.

This sequence joins TRBV30 and TRBJ1-1; possibly TRBD1 for D (5 bases). CDR3 length: 16 amino acids. Trimming pared 3 bases from V and 5 bases from J, leaving 22 bases between. The germline V gene encodes CDR1 GTSNPN and CDR2 SVGIG (reference sequence). The CDR3 nucleotides read TGTGCCTGGAGCTCATGGGGGTCACCCCGGAGGACTGAAGCTTTCTTT. Protein product: CAWSSWGSPRRTEAFF.

J is TRBJ2-4 and V is TRBV6-1; D remains unclear. CDR1 is MNHNS, CDR2 SASEGT, per germline. With 8 bases removed from V and 0 bases from J, the gap between germline ends came to 23 bases. The CDR3 runs to 18 residues. CDR3 nucleotides: TGTGCCAGCGCAACACAGCACTCTATAGGGTTAGCCAAAAACATTCAGTACTTC. It encodes CASATQHSIGLAKNIQYF.

This clonotype was seen many times. The chain links TRBV27 to TRBJ1-1; perhaps TRBD1 as D (6 bases). The ends were cut back, 6 bases at V and 2 bases at J, with 16 bases in the middle. The V gene's germline CDR1 is MNHEY and CDR2 SMNVEV (reference sequence). The CDR3 sequence is 15 residues long. The DNA for the CDR3 is TGTGCCAGCAGCCCACAGGGCAGATTAAACACTGAAGCTTTCTTT. This codes for CASSPQGRLNTEAFF.

The CDR3 loop is CASSSHGLAGSPYEQYF. The CDR3, as DNA: TGTGCCAGCAGCTCCCACGGACTAGCGGGATCACCCTACGAGCAGTACTTC. The chain combines TRBV13 with TRBJ2-7; 12 bases agree with TRBD2. The germline V gene has CDR1 PRHDT and CDR2 FYEKMQ (reference sequence). V lost 4 bases to trimming and J lost 2 bases; unmatched junction nucleotides: 9. The CDR3 is 17 amino acids. The full variable domain, rest sourced from reference TRBV13 and TRBJ2-7, is AAGVIQSPRHLIKEKRETATLKCYPIPRHDTVYWYQQGPGQDPQFLISFYEKMQSDKGSIPDRFSAQQFSDYHSELNMSSLELGDSALYFCASSSHGLAGSPYEQYFGPGTRLTVT.

This clonotype appeared many times. The chain uses TRBV28 and TRBJ1-5; D gene unclear. This CDR3 has 15 amino acids. V gave up 6 bases and J gave up 0 bases, with 12 bases separating them. The germline V gene has CDR1 MDHEN and CDR2 SYDVKM. The CDR3 coding sequence is TGTGCCAGCAGCGACGGACGGATTAGCAATCAGCCCCAGCATTTT. As protein: CASSDGRISNQPQHF.

The table lists this clonotype with a few counts. CDR3 coding DNA: TGTGCCAGCAGTTTAAGGGGGGCTACGAAGAAGAACACTGAAGCTTTCTTT. It encodes CASSLRGATKKNTEAFF. The chain links TRBV27 to TRBJ1-1; possibly TRBD1 for D (6 bases). Germline CDR1 MNHEY, CDR2 SMNVEV (reference sequence). This CDR3 spans 17 amino acids. V lost 2 bases to trimming and J lost 1 base, with 17 bases between them.